These T cell receptor beta chains were read from a single sample in a study of blood T cell repertoires in COVID-19. Using immunoSEQ multiplex PCR, the repertoire was profiled, and TCRdb retains in-frame clones only, with some absent. Here the sample spans 250,000 to 350,000 clones, roughly 86% being singletons. Sequenced material: PBMCs or T cells enriched from blood (not recorded which). All receptors derive from a woman aged 50 to 65 who had been exposed to COVID-19. Each CDR3 is given with its conserved first and last residue. The order of the fields is J gene, D gene, CDR3 length, V gene, clone size, CDR3 DNA, CDR3 protein. A D gene is named only where the DNA matches it firmly. Rows give clone size only sometimes, using once, few, many, or a class for an expanded clone.

j_call: TRBJ2-5
d_call: NA
cdr3_length: 13
v_call: TRBV5-1
clone_size: NA
cdr3_nt: TGCGCCAGAGCACGAACAGGGAAAGAGACCCAGTACTTC
cdr3_aa: CARARTGKETQYF

j_call: TRBJ2-6
d_call: NA
cdr3_length: 17
v_call: TRBV4-1
clone_size: NA
cdr3_nt: TGCGCCAGCAGCCAAGAGAACGGCGGTTCTGGGGCCAACGTCCTGACTTTC
cdr3_aa: CASSQENGGSGANVLTF

j_call: TRBJ2-5
d_call: NA
cdr3_length: 16
v_call: TRBV27
clone_size: NA
cdr3_nt: TGTGCCAGCAGTTTATCCCTCCAGGGGTTTGAAGAGACCCAGTACTTC
cdr3_aa: CASSLSLQGFEETQYF

j_call: TRBJ1-2
d_call: TRBD1
cdr3_length: 16
v_call: TRBV19
clone_size: NA
cdr3_nt: TGTGCCAGTAATCGGGACAGGGAGGCGGGGTACTATGGCTACACCTTC
cdr3_aa: CASNRDREAGYYGYTF

j_call: TRBJ2-7
d_call: NA
cdr3_length: 16
v_call: TRBV5-5
clone_size: once
cdr3_nt: TGTGCCAGCAGCGGCGCAACAGCCATAACCCTTTACGAGCAGTACTTC
cdr3_aa: CASSGATAITLYEQYF

j_call: TRBJ1-6
d_call: NA
cdr3_length: 13
v_call: TRBV30
clone_size: NA
cdr3_nt: TGTGCCTGGAGTGTACCCGGGAGGTCACCCCTCCACTTT
cdr3_aa: CAWSVPGRSPLHF

j_call: TRBJ2-3
d_call: NA
cdr3_length: 15
v_call: TRBV4-1
clone_size: NA
cdr3_nt: TGCGCCAGCAGCCACTCCGGGTTTGGCACAGATACGCAGTATTTT
cdr3_aa: CASSHSGFGTDTQYF

j_call: TRBJ2-7
d_call: TRBD2
cdr3_length: 14
v_call: TRBV11-2
clone_size: once
cdr3_nt: TGTGCCAGCAGCTTAACGGGGGGTAGATACGAGCAGTACTTC
cdr3_aa: CASSLTGGRYEQYF

j_call: TRBJ2-7
d_call: TRBD2
cdr3_length: 14
v_call: TRBV19
clone_size: NA
cdr3_nt: TGTGCCAGTAGTGTGGGAGGGAAGGTACACGAGCAGTACTTC
cdr3_aa: CASSVGGKVHEQYF

j_call: TRBJ1-2
d_call: NA
cdr3_length: 13
v_call: TRBV11-2
clone_size: NA
cdr3_nt: TGTGCCAGCAGCTCTACAGGGATGTACGGCTACACCTTC
cdr3_aa: CASSSTGMYGYTF

j_call: TRBJ2-7
d_call: NA
cdr3_length: 16
v_call: TRBV5-1
clone_size: NA
cdr3_nt: TGCGCCAGCAGCACGACTCCAGGGAATCCCCCCTACGAGCAGTACTTC
cdr3_aa: CASSTTPGNPPYEQYF

j_call: TRBJ2-7
d_call: TRBD1
cdr3_length: 15
v_call: TRBV30
clone_size: NA
cdr3_nt: TGTGCCTGGAGTCCGACAGGGGGCCTCTCCTACGAGCAGTACTTC
cdr3_aa: CAWSPTGGLSYEQYF

j_call: TRBJ1-3
d_call: NA
cdr3_length: 14
v_call: TRBV19
clone_size: NA
cdr3_nt: TGTGCCAGTAGTTTACAGAGCTCTGGAAACACCATATATTTT
cdr3_aa: CASSLQSSGNTIYF

j_call: TRBJ2-7
d_call: NA
cdr3_length: 15
v_call: TRBV5-1
clone_size: NA
cdr3_nt: TGCGCCAGCAGCTTGGATGAGCAGGGCTCCTACGAGCAGTACTTC
cdr3_aa: CASSLDEQGSYEQYF

j_call: TRBJ1-5
d_call: TRBD1
cdr3_length: 14
v_call: TRBV6-1
clone_size: NA
cdr3_nt: TGTGCCAGCAGTGAGACAGGGAAAAGGCAGCCCCAGCATTTT
cdr3_aa: CASSETGKRQPQHF

j_call: TRBJ1-2
d_call: TRBD1
cdr3_length: 16
v_call: TRBV19
clone_size: NA
cdr3_nt: TGTGCCAGTATTAAGGGTGAGGGACAGGGCGCCTATGGCTACACCTTC
cdr3_aa: CASIKGEGQGAYGYTF

j_call: TRBJ2-2
d_call: NA
cdr3_length: 15
v_call: TRBV25-1
clone_size: NA
cdr3_nt: TGTGCCAGCAGTGAATACGGGACAAACACCGGGGAGCTGTTTTTT
cdr3_aa: CASSEYGTNTGELFF

j_call: TRBJ2-7
d_call: TRBD2
cdr3_length: 18
v_call: TRBV7-9
clone_size: few
cdr3_nt: TGTGCCAGCAGCTCTTCAGACCTCGGACTAGCGGGGGGCTACGAGCAGTACTTC
cdr3_aa: CASSSSDLGLAGGYEQYF

j_call: TRBJ2-7
d_call: TRBD1
cdr3_length: 15
v_call: TRBV6-5
clone_size: NA
cdr3_nt: TGTGCCAGCAGTACCGGGACAGAGAGGATCTACGAGCAGTACTTC
cdr3_aa: CASSTGTERIYEQYF

j_call: TRBJ2-7
d_call: TRBD1
cdr3_length: 15
v_call: TRBV28
clone_size: NA
cdr3_nt: TGTGCCAGCAGACCAGGGACAGGGGCTGGCTACGAGCAGTACTTC
cdr3_aa: CASRPGTGAGYEQYF

j_call: TRBJ1-5
d_call: NA
cdr3_length: 15
v_call: TRBV19
clone_size: NA
cdr3_nt: TGTGCCAGTAGTCCCTTGGACATTTTCGGCCAGCCCCAGCATTTT
cdr3_aa: CASSPLDIFGQPQHF

j_call: TRBJ2-4
d_call: NA
cdr3_length: 15
v_call: TRBV28
clone_size: NA
cdr3_nt: TGTGCCAGCAGTTTTACAGGTAGTTCCAAAAACATTCAGTACTTC
cdr3_aa: CASSFTGSSKNIQYF

j_call: TRBJ2-7
d_call: NA
cdr3_length: 12
v_call: TRBV6-1
clone_size: once
cdr3_nt: TGTGCCAGCAGTGAATGGGGGCGCGAGCAGTACTTC
cdr3_aa: CASSEWGREQYF

j_call: TRBJ1-5
d_call: TRBD1
cdr3_length: 14
v_call: TRBV19
clone_size: NA
cdr3_nt: TGTGCCAGTAGTATAGACAGGGGGAATTCAGCCCAGCATTTT
cdr3_aa: CASSIDRGNSAQHF

j_call: TRBJ1-1
d_call: TRBD1
cdr3_length: 15
v_call: TRBV3-1/TRBV3-2
clone_size: NA
cdr3_nt: TGTGCCAGCAGCCTGACAGGGGGCACCGACACTGAAGCTTTCTTT
cdr3_aa: CASSLTGGTDTEAFF

j_call: TRBJ1-1
d_call: NA
cdr3_length: 13
v_call: TRBV7-8
clone_size: NA
cdr3_nt: TGTGCCAGCAGCTTAGCCCGAAGAGGCGAAGCTTTCTTT
cdr3_aa: CASSLARRGEAFF

j_call: TRBJ2-1
d_call: NA
cdr3_length: 14
v_call: TRBV27
clone_size: NA
cdr3_nt: TGTGCCAGCAGCTCCCTCCCCCCGAAGGACAAGCAGTTCTTC
cdr3_aa: CASSSLPPKDKQFF

j_call: TRBJ2-3
d_call: NA
cdr3_length: 14
v_call: TRBV7-9
clone_size: NA
cdr3_nt: TGTGCCAGCAGCTTAGGGTCTGGGCAGGGCCCCCCGTATTTT
cdr3_aa: CASSLGSGQGPPYF

j_call: TRBJ2-3
d_call: NA
cdr3_length: 12
v_call: TRBV5-1
clone_size: NA
cdr3_nt: TGCGCCAGCAGCTTGGCCTCAGATACGCAGTATTTT
cdr3_aa: CASSLASDTQYF

j_call: TRBJ1-5
d_call: NA
cdr3_length: 18
v_call: TRBV27
clone_size: NA
cdr3_nt: TGTGCCAGCAGTCCTTCGGTAACAGGGAAAGTTAGCAATCAGCCCCAGCATTTT
cdr3_aa: CASSPSVTGKVSNQPQHF

j_call: TRBJ2-3
d_call: TRBD2
cdr3_length: 16
v_call: TRBV19
clone_size: NA
cdr3_nt: TGTGCCAGTAGTAATCGGGTAGCGGGGGGGACAGATACGCAGTATTTT
cdr3_aa: CASSNRVAGGTDTQYF

j_call: TRBJ1-1
d_call: NA
cdr3_length: 15
v_call: TRBV5-1
clone_size: NA
cdr3_nt: TGCGCCAGCTCGCCGGGATCCTTGGGAGACACTGAAGCTTTCTTT
cdr3_aa: CASSPGSLGDTEAFF

j_call: TRBJ2-5
d_call: TRBD1
cdr3_length: 15
v_call: TRBV28
clone_size: few
cdr3_nt: TGTGCCAGCAGTTCGGGACAGGGCCACCAAGAGACCCAGTACTTC
cdr3_aa: CASSSGQGHQETQYF

j_call: TRBJ1-2
d_call: TRBD1
cdr3_length: 14
v_call: TRBV2
clone_size: NA
cdr3_nt: TGTGCCAGCAGATACTCCGGGACAGTGGAGGACTACACCTTC
cdr3_aa: CASRYSGTVEDYTF

j_call: TRBJ1-2
d_call: NA
cdr3_length: 15
v_call: TRBV10-3
clone_size: NA
cdr3_nt: TGTGCCATCAGTTCAGGTGCCTTAGATAACTATGGCTACACCTTC
cdr3_aa: CAISSGALDNYGYTF

j_call: TRBJ1-3
d_call: NA
cdr3_length: 15
v_call: TRBV11-2
clone_size: NA
cdr3_nt: TGTGCCAGCAGTCCCGACCTGGGGGCTCGAAACACCATATATTTT
cdr3_aa: CASSPDLGARNTIYF

j_call: TRBJ1-6
d_call: TRBD1
cdr3_length: 14
v_call: TRBV15
clone_size: NA
cdr3_nt: TGTGCCACCAGAGACAGGGGGTCTAATTCACCCCTCCACTTT
cdr3_aa: CATRDRGSNSPLHF

j_call: TRBJ2-5
d_call: TRBD1
cdr3_length: 15
v_call: TRBV11-2
clone_size: NA
cdr3_nt: TGTGCCAGCAGCTTAGGGACAGGGGGTGGGGAGACCCAGTACTTC
cdr3_aa: CASSLGTGGGETQYF

j_call: TRBJ2-2
d_call: TRBD1
cdr3_length: 16
v_call: TRBV5-1
clone_size: NA
cdr3_nt: TGCGCCAGCAGCGAACGGGACAGCGCCTCAGGCGGGGAGCTGTTTTTT
cdr3_aa: CASSERDSASGGELFF

j_call: TRBJ1-1
d_call: NA
cdr3_length: 18
v_call: TRBV28
clone_size: NA
cdr3_nt: TGTGCCAGCAGTTTATGGTTTCGTTTAATGGGCAGGGGAGATGAAGCTTTCTTT
cdr3_aa: CASSLWFRLMGRGDEAFF

j_call: TRBJ1-4
d_call: TRBD1
cdr3_length: 16
v_call: TRBV7-8
clone_size: NA
cdr3_nt: TGTGCCAGCAGCCCGATGACAGGGCGGCCTAATGAAAAACTGTTTTTT
cdr3_aa: CASSPMTGRPNEKLFF

j_call: TRBJ1-1
d_call: NA
cdr3_length: 15
v_call: TRBV5-1
clone_size: NA
cdr3_nt: TGCGCCAGCAGCCGACGAGGGAGGGGCGAAACTGAAGCTTTCTTT
cdr3_aa: CASSRRGRGETEAFF

j_call: TRBJ1-2
d_call: NA
cdr3_length: 13
v_call: TRBV6-1
clone_size: NA
cdr3_nt: TGTGCCAGCAGTGAACGGGTAGCATCGGGCTACACCTTC
cdr3_aa: CASSERVASGYTF

j_call: TRBJ1-4
d_call: NA
cdr3_length: 15
v_call: TRBV2
clone_size: NA
cdr3_nt: TGTGCCAGCAGTGAGTTTGGACTTGGGAATGAAAAACTGTTTTTT
cdr3_aa: CASSEFGLGNEKLFF

j_call: TRBJ1-6
d_call: TRBD1
cdr3_length: 14
v_call: TRBV7-8
clone_size: NA
cdr3_nt: TGTGCCAGCAGACCGGGACAGGCCAATTCACCCCTCCACTTT
cdr3_aa: CASRPGQANSPLHF

j_call: TRBJ2-7
d_call: TRBD1
cdr3_length: 13
v_call: TRBV29-1
clone_size: NA
cdr3_nt: TGCAGCTATGACCGGGACAGCTCCTACGAGCAGTACTTC
cdr3_aa: CSYDRDSSYEQYF

j_call: TRBJ1-5
d_call: NA
cdr3_length: 15
v_call: TRBV19
clone_size: NA
cdr3_nt: TGTGCCAGTAGTCTCCAGCAGGGCGCATTTCAGCCCCAGCATTTT
cdr3_aa: CASSLQQGAFQPQHF